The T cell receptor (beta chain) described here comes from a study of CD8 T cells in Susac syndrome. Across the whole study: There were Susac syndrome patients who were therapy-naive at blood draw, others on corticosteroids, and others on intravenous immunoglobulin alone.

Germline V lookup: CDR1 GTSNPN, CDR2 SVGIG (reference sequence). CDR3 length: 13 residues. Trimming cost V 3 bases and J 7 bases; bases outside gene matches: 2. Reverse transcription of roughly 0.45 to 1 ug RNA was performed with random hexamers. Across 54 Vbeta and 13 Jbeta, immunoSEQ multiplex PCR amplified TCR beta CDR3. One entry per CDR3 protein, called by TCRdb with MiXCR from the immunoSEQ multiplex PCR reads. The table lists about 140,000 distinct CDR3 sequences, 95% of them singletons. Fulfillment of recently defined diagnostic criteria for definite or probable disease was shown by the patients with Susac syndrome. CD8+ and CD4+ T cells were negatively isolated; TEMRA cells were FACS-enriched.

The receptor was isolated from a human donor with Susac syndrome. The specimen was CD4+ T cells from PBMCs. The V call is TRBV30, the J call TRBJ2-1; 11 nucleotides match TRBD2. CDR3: CAWRLAGANEQFF. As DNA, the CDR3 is TGTGCCTGGAGACTAGCGGGGGCAAATGAGCAGTTCTTC. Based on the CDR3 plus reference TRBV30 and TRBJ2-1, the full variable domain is SQTIHQWPATLVQPVGSPLSLECTVEGTSNPNLYWYRQAAGRGLQLLFYSVGIGQISSEVPQNLSASRPQDRQFILSSKKLLLSDSGFYLCAWRLAGANEQFFGPGTRLTVL.